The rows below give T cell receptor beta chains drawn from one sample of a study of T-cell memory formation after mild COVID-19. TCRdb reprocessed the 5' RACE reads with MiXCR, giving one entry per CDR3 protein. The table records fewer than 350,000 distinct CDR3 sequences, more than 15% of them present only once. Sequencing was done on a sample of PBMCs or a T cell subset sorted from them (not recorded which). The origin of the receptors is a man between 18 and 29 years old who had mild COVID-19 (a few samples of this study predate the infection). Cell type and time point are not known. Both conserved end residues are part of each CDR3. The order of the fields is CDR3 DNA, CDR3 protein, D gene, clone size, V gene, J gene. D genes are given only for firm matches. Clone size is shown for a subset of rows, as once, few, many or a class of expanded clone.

CDR3 DNA: TGTGCCAGCAGCGATGGGGGGGCCAGCTACAATGAGCAGTTCTTC
CDR3 protein: CASSDGGASYNEQFF
D gene: .
clone size: .
V gene: TRBV9
J gene: TRBJ2-1

CDR3 DNA: TGTGCTAGTGGTTCGTCTGGACAGGGATACACAGATACGCAGTATTTT
CDR3 protein: CASGSSGQGYTDTQYF
D gene: TRBD1
clone size: .
V gene: TRBV12-5
J gene: TRBJ2-3

CDR3 DNA: TGTGCCAGCAGGAGCTACAGGGATTTGAATGAGCAGTTCTTC
CDR3 protein: CASRSYRDLNEQFF
D gene: .
clone size: few
V gene: TRBV12-3/TRBV12-4
J gene: TRBJ2-1

CDR3 DNA: TGTGCCGGGGGGGGGAGAGGGGGCTATGGCTACACCTTC
CDR3 protein: CAGGGRGGYGYTF
D gene: .
clone size: .
V gene: TRBV6-6
J gene: TRBJ1-2

CDR3 DNA: TGCGCCAGCAGTAGTGGGAGACACACAGATACGCAGTATTTT
CDR3 protein: CASSSGRHTDTQYF
D gene: .
clone size: .
V gene: TRBV5-1
J gene: TRBJ2-3

CDR3 DNA: TGTGCCACCACCTCACAGAACACCGGGGAGCTGTTTTTT
CDR3 protein: CATTSQNTGELFF
D gene: .
clone size: few
V gene: TRBV10-3
J gene: TRBJ2-2

CDR3 DNA: TGTGCCAGCAGTTACTCGGGCCGGACAGGAGGGTTTTGGGGAAAACTGTTTTTT
CDR3 protein: CASSYSGRTGGFWGKLFF
D gene: TRBD1
clone size: many
V gene: TRBV6-5
J gene: TRBJ1-4

CDR3 DNA: TGTGCCAGCAGTTACTATCGCTACAATGAGCAGTTCTTC
CDR3 protein: CASSYYRYNEQFF
D gene: .
clone size: .
V gene: TRBV6-2/TRBV6-3
J gene: TRBJ2-1

CDR3 DNA: TGTGCCAGCAGCCAAGTGATCTCTGGGGCCAACGTCCTGACTTTC
CDR3 protein: CASSQVISGANVLTF
D gene: .
clone size: few
V gene: TRBV4-2
J gene: TRBJ2-6

CDR3 DNA: TGTGCCAGCAGTTACTCGAAAGGGTACGAGCAGTACTTC
CDR3 protein: CASSYSKGYEQYF
D gene: .
clone size: few
V gene: TRBV6-5
J gene: TRBJ2-7

CDR3 DNA: TGCGCCAGCAGCCAAGAGAAGACAGCTCATGGCTACACCTTC
CDR3 protein: CASSQEKTAHGYTF
D gene: .
clone size: few
V gene: TRBV4-3
J gene: TRBJ1-2

CDR3 DNA: TGTGCCAGCAGTTACTCCGTCGACAATGAGCAGTTCTTC
CDR3 protein: CASSYSVDNEQFF
D gene: .
clone size: few
V gene: TRBV6-5
J gene: TRBJ2-1

CDR3 DNA: TGTGCCAGCAGCCCCGGGATATTAGCCAAAAACATTCAGTACTTC
CDR3 protein: CASSPGILAKNIQYF
D gene: .
clone size: few
V gene: TRBV7-2
J gene: TRBJ2-4

CDR3 DNA: TGCAGTGCTATGTTGACAGGGCGAGATAATTCACCCCTCCACTTT
CDR3 protein: CSAMLTGRDNSPLHF
D gene: TRBD1
clone size: few
V gene: TRBV20-1
J gene: TRBJ1-6

CDR3 DNA: TGCGCCAGCAGCCCACGTAGCGTGACCTACAATGAGCAGTTCTTC
CDR3 protein: CASSPRSVTYNEQFF
D gene: .
clone size: .
V gene: TRBV4-3
J gene: TRBJ2-1

CDR3 DNA: TGCAGTGCTAGAGATCCGGGGGCTAGCTTCTATGAGCAGTTCTTC
CDR3 protein: CSARDPGASFYEQFF
D gene: .
clone size: few
V gene: TRBV20-1
J gene: TRBJ2-1

CDR3 DNA: TGTGCCAGTAGACCGACCGGGGGGGTCGCAGATACGCAGTATTTT
CDR3 protein: CASRPTGGVADTQYF
D gene: TRBD2
clone size: .
V gene: TRBV19
J gene: TRBJ2-3

CDR3 DNA: TGTGCCAGCAGCCCCCGTGACGGGGCGGATACGCAGTATTTT
CDR3 protein: CASSPRDGADTQYF
D gene: .
clone size: .
V gene: TRBV2
J gene: TRBJ2-3

CDR3 DNA: TGTGCCAGCAGCTTAGCGTTCGCCGGAGGTCTGTTTTTT
CDR3 protein: CASSLAFAGGLFF
D gene: .
clone size: few
V gene: TRBV7-9
J gene: TRBJ2-2

CDR3 DNA: TGTGCCAGCAGAGCGACACAGGGTAGCAATCAGCCCCAGCATTTT
CDR3 protein: CASRATQGSNQPQHF
D gene: .
clone size: few
V gene: TRBV12-3/TRBV12-4
J gene: TRBJ1-5

CDR3 DNA: TGCAGTGCTGGGTATAGCAATCAGCCCCAGCATTTT
CDR3 protein: CSAGYSNQPQHF
D gene: .
clone size: few
V gene: TRBV20-1
J gene: TRBJ1-5

CDR3 DNA: TGTGCCAGCAGCCCTCTGGGGCGACAGCGGTCCTACGAGCAGTACTTC
CDR3 protein: CASSPLGRQRSYEQYF
D gene: .
clone size: .
V gene: TRBV7-9
J gene: TRBJ2-7

CDR3 DNA: TGCGCCAGCAGCTTAACCACAGGGGGCAATGAGCAGTTCTTC
CDR3 protein: CASSLTTGGNEQFF
D gene: TRBD1
clone size: few
V gene: TRBV5-1
J gene: TRBJ2-1

CDR3 DNA: TGCGCCAGCAGCCAAGTGGGACAGAGGGTTGGCTACACCTTC
CDR3 protein: CASSQVGQRVGYTF
D gene: TRBD1
clone size: .
V gene: TRBV4-3
J gene: TRBJ1-2

CDR3 DNA: TGTGCCAGCAGCTTAATTCGGTCTACCCGCACAGATACGCAGTATTTT
CDR3 protein: CASSLIRSTRTDTQYF
D gene: .
clone size: few
V gene: TRBV7-9
J gene: TRBJ2-3

CDR3 DNA: TGTGCCAGCAGCCAAGGGGTCGGACGGATAGCCAAAAACATTCAGTACTTC
CDR3 protein: CASSQGVGRIAKNIQYF
D gene: .
clone size: .
V gene: TRBV4-2
J gene: TRBJ2-4

CDR3 DNA: TGTGCCAGCAGCCCCTCCGGGACAGGTTACAATGAGCAGTTCTTC
CDR3 protein: CASSPSGTGYNEQFF
D gene: TRBD1
clone size: .
V gene: TRBV9
J gene: TRBJ2-1

CDR3 DNA: TGCGCCAGCAGCCTCGCCGGGACAAACTATGGCTACACCTTC
CDR3 protein: CASSLAGTNYGYTF
D gene: .
clone size: few
V gene: TRBV4-1
J gene: TRBJ1-2

CDR3 DNA: TGCGCCAGCAGCCAAGGGGACAGGGGCTTTAATGAAAAACTGTTTTTT
CDR3 protein: CASSQGDRGFNEKLFF
D gene: TRBD1
clone size: .
V gene: TRBV4-3
J gene: TRBJ1-4

CDR3 DNA: TGCAGCGTTGTAGCGGGGCGCACAGATACGCAGTATTTT
CDR3 protein: CSVVAGRTDTQYF
D gene: TRBD2
clone size: .
V gene: TRBV29-1
J gene: TRBJ2-3

CDR3 DNA: TGTGCCAGCAAGCGTACCGGGGGCGTGGATGGCTATGGCTACACCTTC
CDR3 protein: CASKRTGGVDGYGYTF
D gene: .
clone size: few
V gene: TRBV12-3/TRBV12-4
J gene: TRBJ1-2

CDR3 DNA: TGTGCCAGCCCCCCTAGAGTGAGCCATGGCTACACCTTC
CDR3 protein: CASPPRVSHGYTF
D gene: .
clone size: many
V gene: TRBV12-3/TRBV12-4
J gene: TRBJ1-2

CDR3 DNA: TGTGCCAGCAGCCCTACACAGGGTAGCAATCAGCCCCAGCATTTT
CDR3 protein: CASSPTQGSNQPQHF
D gene: .
clone size: few
V gene: TRBV7-2
J gene: TRBJ1-5

CDR3 DNA: TGTGCCAGCAGCTTAGTTCCAGGAGACACCGGGGAGCTGTTTTTT
CDR3 protein: CASSLVPGDTGELFF
D gene: .
clone size: few
V gene: TRBV7-9
J gene: TRBJ2-2

CDR3 DNA: TGCGCCAGCAGCTCGGGACGGGGACTTGGTACGCAGTATTTT
CDR3 protein: CASSSGRGLGTQYF
D gene: .
clone size: many
V gene: TRBV5-1
J gene: TRBJ2-3

CDR3 DNA: TGTGCCAGCAGCTTAGGCAGGGTGGCTGAAGCTTTCTTT
CDR3 protein: CASSLGRVAEAFF
D gene: .
clone size: .
V gene: TRBV7-2
J gene: TRBJ1-1

CDR3 DNA: TGCAGTGCTAGAGATCGAGGTGCAGATACGCAGTATTTT
CDR3 protein: CSARDRGADTQYF
D gene: .
clone size: .
V gene: TRBV20-1
J gene: TRBJ2-3

CDR3 DNA: TGCGCCAGCAGCCCGCTTTATGGGAACACTGAAGCTTTCTTT
CDR3 protein: CASSPLYGNTEAFF
D gene: .
clone size: few
V gene: TRBV4-1
J gene: TRBJ1-1

CDR3 DNA: TGCAGCGTTGATAGCGGCTCATCGGGGCCCCAGTACTTC
CDR3 protein: CSVDSGSSGPQYF
D gene: .
clone size: .
V gene: TRBV29-1
J gene: TRBJ2-5

CDR3 DNA: TGTGCCATCGGTTTACCCCTAGAACCCAATGAGCAGTTCTTC
CDR3 protein: CAIGLPLEPNEQFF
D gene: .
clone size: .
V gene: TRBV10-3
J gene: TRBJ2-1

CDR3 DNA: TGCGCCAGCAGTCAAAACTGGGGGTCCTACGAGCAGTACTTC
CDR3 protein: CASSQNWGSYEQYF
D gene: .
clone size: many
V gene: TRBV4-3
J gene: TRBJ2-7

CDR3 DNA: TGCGCCAGCAGCTTCGAAGGGACTAGCGGCAACAATGAGCAGTTCTTC
CDR3 protein: CASSFEGTSGNNEQFF
D gene: TRBD2
clone size: many
V gene: TRBV5-1
J gene: TRBJ2-1

CDR3 DNA: TGTGCCAGCAGCGGCGCGGCTAGCGGGGGTATTGCGGATACGCAGTATTTT
CDR3 protein: CASSGAASGGIADTQYF
D gene: TRBD2
clone size: few
V gene: TRBV5-4
J gene: TRBJ2-3

CDR3 DNA: TGTGCCAGCAGCTTGAACGGACAGGGTAATTCACCCCTCCACTTT
CDR3 protein: CASSLNGQGNSPLHF
D gene: TRBD1
clone size: few
V gene: TRBV5-6
J gene: TRBJ1-6

CDR3 DNA: TGTGCCAGCGGGAGGACGGCGGATAAGGCCCTCCACTTT
CDR3 protein: CASGRTADKALHF
D gene: .
clone size: few
V gene: TRBV12-3/TRBV12-4
J gene: TRBJ1-6

CDR3 DNA: TGTGCCAGCAGCCGGGACGGGGGCGTAGGGGAAAAACTGTTTTTT
CDR3 protein: CASSRDGGVGEKLFF
D gene: .
clone size: .
V gene: TRBV7-2
J gene: TRBJ1-4

CDR3 DNA: TGTGCCAGCAACCTAGACACTTATGGCTACACCTTC
CDR3 protein: CASNLDTYGYTF
D gene: .
clone size: few
V gene: TRBV12-3/TRBV12-4
J gene: TRBJ1-2

CDR3 DNA: TGTGCCAGCAGTTTGGGGACAGGGATCTATGGCTACACCTTC
CDR3 protein: CASSLGTGIYGYTF
D gene: TRBD1
clone size: .
V gene: TRBV6-5
J gene: TRBJ1-2

CDR3 DNA: TGTGCCAGCAGCGACCGAGGAGATACGCAGTATTTT
CDR3 protein: CASSDRGDTQYF
D gene: .
clone size: .
V gene: TRBV12-3/TRBV12-4
J gene: TRBJ2-3

CDR3 DNA: TGTGCCAGCAACCTCGGTTCGGAAAATGAGCAGTTCTTC
CDR3 protein: CASNLGSENEQFF
D gene: .
clone size: few
V gene: TRBV28
J gene: TRBJ2-1

CDR3 DNA: TGTGCCAGCAGCCCCCGGACGGAGAACTATGGCTACACCTTC
CDR3 protein: CASSPRTENYGYTF
D gene: .
clone size: few
V gene: TRBV7-9
J gene: TRBJ1-2

CDR3 DNA: TGCGCCAGCATGCCCCGGGACGACGGGGATAATGAGCAGTTCTTC
CDR3 protein: CASMPRDDGDNEQFF
D gene: .
clone size: many
V gene: TRBV5-1
J gene: TRBJ2-1

CDR3 DNA: TGTGCCAGCAGTCTCACAGGGGGCGCTGGGGCCAACGTCCTGACTTTC
CDR3 protein: CASSLTGGAGANVLTF
D gene: TRBD1
clone size: .
V gene: TRBV6-5
J gene: TRBJ2-6